Listed here are 25 T cell receptor beta chains from one sample, sequenced in a study of T cells expressing NK-cell markers. With the 5' RACE reads reprocessed, TCRdb shows one record per CDR3 protein and no DNA. The table lists approximately 380,000 distinct CDR3 sequences. Sequenced input: blood T cells: a sorted CD56 or NKG2C T cell subset, CD4+ or CD8+ T cells, or bulk PBMC T cells (not recorded which). Source of these receptors: a man aged 18-70 years in good health.

This sequence joins TRBV7-2 and TRBJ2-7; TCRdb outputs TRBD2, but without DNA this stays unchecked. CDR1 is SGHTA and CDR2 is FQGNSA in the germline V gene. The CDR3 is 15 amino acids. CDR3: CASSLEVLAGFEQYF.

CDR3 residues: CASGRAVRGQGSNQPQHF. The chain uses TRBV28 and TRBJ1-5; the TRBD1 assignment by TCRdb is unverifiable without DNA. CDR1 and CDR2 (germline): MDHEN, SYDVKM. The CDR3 runs to 18 residues.

The CDR3 protein is CASSVGGATVDTQYF. The V gene is TRBV9, the J gene TRBJ2-3; TCRdb's assignment of TRBD2 cannot be checked, as there is no DNA. Germline V CDR1 and CDR2: SGDLS, YYNGEE. This CDR3 has 15 residues.

This sequence joins TRBV4-1 and TRBJ2-3. The CDR3 has 15 amino acids. The germline CDR1 and CDR2 sequences are MGHRA and YSYEKL. The CDR3 is CASSNDGLAADTQYF.

The chain has TRBV6-2 or TRBV6-3 and TRBJ2-2; TCRdb designates TRBD1, a call that cannot be tested without DNA. The CDR3 is made up of 16 amino acids. CDR1 MNHEY and CDR2 SVGEGT come from the germline V gene. CDR3 residues: CASSHRDRPNTGELFF.

The genes are TRBV19 and TRBJ1-1; TCRdb's D gene call, TRBD1, goes unchecked for lack of DNA. This CDR3 comprises 15 residues. Germline V gene sequence: CDR1 LNHDA, CDR2 SQIVND (reference sequence). CDR3 sequence reads: CASRGGTVVPTEAFF.

V gene TRBV2 combines with J gene TRBJ1-2. CDR3 length equals 12 residues. Germline CDR1 and CDR2: SNHLY and FYNNEI. The CDR3 region is CASSENGYGYTF.

The chain carries TRBV5-1 and TRBJ2-5; the D gene TCRdb calls, TRBD2, cannot be checked with no DNA. CDR1 and CDR2 from the germline V gene are SGHRS and YFSETQ. This CDR3 contains 17 residues. The CDR3 reads CASSGGILAGAEETQYF.

The chain combines TRBV7-8 with TRBJ2-7. Per germline, CDR1 SGHVS and CDR2 FQNEAQ. The CDR3 extends over 15 amino acids. The CDR3 reads CASSLGPADAYEQYF. The full variable domain, in which reference TRBV7-8 and TRBJ2-7 provide the parts outside the CDR3, is GAGVSQSPRYKVAKRGQDVALRCDPISGHVSLFWYQQALGQGPEFLTYFQNEAQLDKSGLPSDRFFAERPEGSVSTLKIQRTQQEDSAVYLCASSLGPADAYEQYFGPGTRLTVT.

V is TRBV15 and J is TRBJ2-7; TCRdb's assignment of TRBD1 cannot be checked, as there is no DNA. Germline values: CDR1 LNHNV, CDR2 YYDKDF (reference sequence). The CDR3 loop spans 15 amino acids. This chain's CDR3 is CATSRDLRRTNEQYF.

V and J are TRBV12-3 or TRBV12-4 and TRBJ2-7. The CDR3 covers 14 residues. The CDR3 sequence is CASSSGRHSYEQYF.

The chain carries TRBV20-1 and TRBJ2-5; without DNA, the TCRdb call of TRBD1 cannot be checked. CDR1 and CDR2 from the germline V gene are DFQATT and SNEGSKA (reference sequence). This CDR3 has 13 residues. The CDR3 sequence: CSATRPGQGTQYF.

The gene calls are TRBV29-1 and TRBJ2-7; TCRdb's assignment of TRBD1 cannot be checked, as there is no DNA. CDR1 is SQVTM, CDR2 ANQGSEA, per germline. There are 15 residues in the CDR3. The CDR3 loop is CSVEAGPRDRYEQYF.

The chain is built from TRBV14 and TRBJ2-2; TCRdb proposes TRBD1, but this gene call is untestable without DNA. The V gene's germline CDR1 is SGHDN and CDR2 FVKESK. The CDR3 length is 15 residues. The CDR3 sequence is CASSPWTGIAGELFF.

The CDR3: CASSLAGTEAFF. J is TRBJ1-1 and V is TRBV7-2. This CDR3 has 12 amino acids. Germline loops: CDR1 SGHTA, CDR2 FQGNSA.

V and J are TRBV3-1 and TRBJ1-2; TCRdb designates TRBD1, a call that cannot be tested without DNA. CDR3 length equals 16 residues. Germline V gives CDR1 LGHDT, CDR2 YNNKEL (reference sequence). CDR3 protein: CASSQGWPQANYGYTF.

The chain has TRBV6-8 and TRBJ2-7; the TCRdb call, TRBD1, lacks DNA for checking. CDR3 length equals 20 residues. Germline CDR1 reads MNHGY; CDR2 reads SAAAGT. The CDR3 sequence is CASSYPGKSVPLCSSYEQYF.

The rearrangement joins TRBV15 to TRBJ2-7; the TCRdb D gene call, TRBD2, has no DNA to confirm it. The germline V gene has CDR1 LNHNV and CDR2 YYDKDF (reference sequence). The CDR3 covers 15 residues. CDR3 residues: CATSRDSGSGYEQYF.

The rearrangement joins TRBV20-1 to TRBJ2-2; the D call of TRBD2 rests on TCRdb alone, since no DNA is present to check it. Germline assignment: CDR1 DFQATT and CDR2 SNEGSKA (reference sequence). The length of the CDR3 is 16 residues. The CDR3 sequence is CSAPGLAGGNTGELFF.

The chain joins TRBV3-1 to TRBJ2-1; TCRdb proposes TRBD2, but this gene call is untestable without DNA. CDR3 size: 16 residues. Germline CDR1 reads LGHDT; CDR2 reads YNNKEL (reference sequence). The CDR3 reads CASSPNGLVHHNEQFF.

V and J are TRBV5-1 and TRBJ2-5; TCRdb proposes TRBD2, but this gene call is untestable without DNA. CDR1 and CDR2 from the germline V gene are SGHRS and YFSETQ. The CDR3 runs 17 residues. This CDR3 reads CASSSIGLAGGQETQYF.

The V call is TRBV6-1, the J call TRBJ2-1; TCRdb reports TRBD1, a call that lacks DNA to check it against. CDR3 length: 15 residues. Germline V gene sequence: CDR1 MNHNS, CDR2 SASEGT. The CDR3 reads CASSESTGSTNEQFF.

The V gene is TRBV7-9, the J gene TRBJ1-2; lacking DNA, the TRBD1 call made by TCRdb goes unchecked. The CDR3 loop spans 15 amino acids. CDR1 and CDR2 (germline): SEHNR, FQNEAQ (reference sequence). Here the CDR3 reads CASSLVAGTDYGYTF.

CDR3: CASSQGRSAPYEQYF. The rearrangement links TRBV4-1 to TRBJ2-7; TCRdb names TRBD2, which stays unverified in the absence of DNA. CDR3 length equals 15 residues. Germline loops: CDR1 MGHRA, CDR2 YSYEKL.

The chain joins TRBV27 to TRBJ1-2; TCRdb lists TRBD1, though no DNA is available to test this call. This CDR3 has 15 amino acids. Germline V CDR1 and CDR2: MNHEY, SMNVEV (reference sequence). CDR3 residues: CASSSRDRSELGYTF.